Here is one TCR beta chain with its context. The data were obtained in a study of blood T cell repertoires in COVID-19. In the study overall: The study drew acute and convalescent COVID-19 samples from the United States, Italy and Spain. T cells, B-cell-depleted T cells, or PBMCs provided the cDNA or gDNA that served as material.

Patients at the Seattle site were enrolled during active infection and followed longitudinally. Germline CDR1 reads SGHNT; CDR2 reads YYREEE (reference sequence). Trimming at V came to 3 bases and at J to 3 bases, leaving 3 bases not matched to a gene. The CDR3 spans 14 residues. Methods used by the authors: The authors estimated nucleated cell counts from reference gene primer amplification. The method was immunoSEQ multiplex PCR; TCRdb's version includes in-frame clones alone and lacks a portion of them. Clone size and V and J calls were adopted from that table, with D and trimming inferred from the DNA. Found here are 150,000 to 170,000 clones, 70% to 90% of them singletons; the top ten hold 8.3%.

The rearrangement uses TRBV5-4 and TRBJ2-5; TRBD1 matches at 9 bases. The sequenced material came from peripheral blood. The source is an older woman with COVID-19, enrolled during active disease. The CDR3 sequence: CASSSTGGEETQYF. CDR3 DNA sequence: TGTGCCAGCAGCTCCACAGGGGGCGAAGAGACCCAGTACTTC.